Shown below are 9 T cell receptor beta chains from a single sample sequenced in a study of CD8 T cells in ankylosing spondylitis. The study's findings and limits: Characteristic, it appeared, of ankylosing spondylitis blood was a TCR beta motif of roughly eight highly homologous variants.

These receptors' targets are unknown. TCRdb re-analysed the 5' RACE reads in MiXCR, keeping a single row per CDR3 protein. The table includes 700,000 or so distinct CDR3 sequences, 15% to 20% detected once. The material sequenced was blood, either unsorted or a sorted T cell fraction (not recorded which). These receptors originate from a male donor with ankylosing spondylitis.

This clonotype came up many times. The chain employs TRBV20-1 and TRBJ1-1; D remains unclear. The CDR3 totals 12 residues. Germline V gene lookup returns CDR1 DFQATT and CDR2 SNEGSKA (reference sequence). V lost 0 bases and J lost 1, with 3 bases in between. CDR3: CSARDGNTEAFF. The CDR3 DNA reads as TGCAGTGCTAGAGATGGGAACACTGAAGCTTTCTTT.

This clonotype appeared a few times. This chain uses TRBV25-1 with TRBJ1-4, with a possible D match to TRBD1 (5 bases). The V gene lost 6 bases and the J gene lost 10 bases, with 18 bases spanning the gap. Germline loops: CDR1 MGHDK, CDR2 SYGVNS. This CDR3 has 14 residues. CDR3 sequence: CASSLDGEGVKLFF. In nucleotides, the CDR3 is TGTGCCAGCAGCCTGGACGGCGAAGGGGTAAAACTGTTTTTT.

This clonotype was picked up a small number of times. This sequence joins TRBV20-1 and TRBJ2-2; no clear D gene. The CDR3 has 13 residues. Germline V gene data show CDR1 as DFQATT and CDR2 as SNEGSKA (reference sequence). CDR3 sequence: CSIRNRNTGELFF. For the CDR3, the DNA is TGCAGCATTCGGAACAGGAACACCGGGGAGCTGTTTTTT.

This clonotype was observed a few times. The chain combines TRBV30 with TRBJ2-1; 13 nucleotides align to TRBD2. Per germline, CDR1 GTSNPN and CDR2 SVGIG (reference sequence). V lost 5 bases, J lost 7 bases, and 2 bases stayed unmatched. The CDR3 extends over 13 amino acids. The CDR3 DNA is TGTGCCTGGGGGACTAGCGGGAAAAATGAGCAGTTCTTC. Protein sequence: CAWGTSGKNEQFF. Complete variable domain (other parts from reference TRBV30 and TRBJ2-1): SQTIHQWPATLVQPVGSPLSLECTVEGTSNPNLYWYRQAAGRGLQLLFYSVGIGQISSEVPQNLSASRPQDRQFILSSKKLLLSDSGFYLCAWGTSGKNEQFFGPGTRLTVL.

This sequence joins TRBV6-5 and TRBJ2-1, with no clear D. Trimming removed 7 bases from V and 0 bases from J, with 4 bases in between. The CDR3 is 12 residues long. CDR1 MNHEY and CDR2 SVGAGI come from the germline V gene. This CDR3 reads CASKGSYNEQFF. CDR3 sequence (DNA): TGTGCCAGCAAGGGCTCCTACAATGAGCAGTTCTTC.

This clonotype occurred a few times. V and J are TRBV2 and TRBJ2-7, with unresolved D. Trimming cost V 2 bases and J 6 bases, with 5 bases left between them. The CDR3 length is 11 residues. The germline gives CDR1 SNHLY, CDR2 FYNNEI. CDR3 coding DNA: TGTGCCAGCAGTGAACAGCTCGAGCAGTACTTC. The encoded protein is CASSEQLEQYF.

As concerns this clonotype: This could be a read error, since a much larger clone is one nucleotide away. The chain links TRBV2 to TRBJ1-3; 7 nucleotides agree with TRBD1. The CDR3 spans 18 residues. Germline lookup yields CDR1 SNHLY and CDR2 FYNNEI. The chain's CDR3 is CARSLKSYRQGSGNTIYF. The CDR3 DNA is TGTGCCCGCAGTTTAAAATCTTATCGACAGGGCTCTGGAAACACCATATATTTT.

The CDR3 DNA is TGTGCCAGCAGCCCGGGACTGATGAATTCACCCCTCCACTTT. It is translated as CASSPGLMNSPLHF. The chain uses TRBV12-3 or TRBV12-4 and TRBJ1-6; D possibly corresponds to TRBD1 (5 bases). Trimming took 6 bases from V and 7 from J, leaving 13 bases between them. The CDR3 totals 14 residues.

This clonotype was counted between two and nine times. V is TRBV5-1 and J is TRBJ1-3; D unclear. The CDR3 totals 15 residues. V shed 0 bases and J shed 9 bases, with 16 bases lying between them. The V gene's germline CDR1 is SGHRS and CDR2 YFSETQ. The CDR3 sequence is CASSLDLRGVGTIYF. DNA for the CDR3: TGCGCCAGCAGCTTGGACTTACGGGGAGTTGGCACCATATATTTT.